This T cell receptor (beta chain) was captured in a study of persistence of HIV-infected CD4 T cells. A note on this clone: Its antigen is unidentified.

Cells were stimulated with CMV-infected fibroblast lysates at approximately 10 ug/mL. Responding CD4+ T cells were sorted by upregulation of both CD40 ligand and CD69. This was the immunoSEQ version 4 assay in survey mode. The repertoire was sequenced with immunoSEQ multiplex PCR; TCRdb's copy has only in-frame clones and lacks some. The table lists approximately 12,000 clones, approximately 75% of them singletons. The CDR3 is made up of 13 amino acids. Germline V gene data show CDR1 as MNHEY and CDR2 as SVGAGI. Trimming removed 8 bases from V and 4 bases from J; junction bases left unmatched: 6. V usage is TRBV6-5 and J usage is TRBJ2-7; 9 nucleotides line up with TRBD2. This receptor was taken from an adult man with HIV who was CMV-seropositive. The sequencing used CD4+ T cells sorted from PBMCs after roughly 19-hour stimulation, collected from a patient who received antiretroviral therapy. The CDR3 sequence: CASGRGGDYEQYF. CDR3 nucleotide sequence: TGTGCCAGCGGGCGGGGGGGCGATTACGAGCAGTACTTC.